The 3 T cell receptor beta chains presented below share a single source sample, sequenced in a study of blood T cell repertoires in COVID-19. Libraries were prepared by immunoSEQ multiplex PCR; TCRdb keeps only in-frame clonotypes and omits some of them. The data contain 300,000 to 350,000 clones, around 90% of them singletons. Material for sequencing was peripheral blood. The receptor set was obtained from a woman younger than 45 with COVID-19, enrolled during active disease.

The V call is TRBV5-4, the J call TRBJ2-3; 7 bases align to TRBD2. V lost 4 bases to trimming and J lost 8 bases; unmatched junction nucleotides: 10. This CDR3 has 14 amino acids. Germline V gives CDR1 SGHNT, CDR2 YYREEE (reference sequence). DNA of the CDR3: TGTGCCAGCAGCGGCAGGACGGGGGAGGGTACGCAGTATTTT. Protein: CASSGRTGEGTQYF.

This clone was seen just once. This rearrangement joins TRBV2 to TRBJ2-7, with 12 bases that match TRBD2. J gave up 4 bases and V 3 bases, and 4 bases lay outside the gene matches. CDR3 length equals 15 residues. The germline CDR1 and CDR2 sequences are SNHLY and FYNNEI. The CDR3: CASSELGTSGYEQYF. DNA of the CDR3: TGTGCCAGCAGTGAGCTCGGGACTAGCGGGTACGAGCAGTACTTC.

The chain carries TRBV6-5 and TRBJ1-5; a weak D match, TRBD1 (5 bases). The germline V and J ends were trimmed by 8 bases and 7 bases, with 12 bases remaining between them. Germline-derived CDR1 and CDR2 are MNHEY and SVGAGI. CDR3 length: 12 residues. CDR3 nucleotides: TGTGCCAGCTCGGAAGGGGTGCAGCCCCAGCATTTT. It translates to CASSEGVQPQHF.